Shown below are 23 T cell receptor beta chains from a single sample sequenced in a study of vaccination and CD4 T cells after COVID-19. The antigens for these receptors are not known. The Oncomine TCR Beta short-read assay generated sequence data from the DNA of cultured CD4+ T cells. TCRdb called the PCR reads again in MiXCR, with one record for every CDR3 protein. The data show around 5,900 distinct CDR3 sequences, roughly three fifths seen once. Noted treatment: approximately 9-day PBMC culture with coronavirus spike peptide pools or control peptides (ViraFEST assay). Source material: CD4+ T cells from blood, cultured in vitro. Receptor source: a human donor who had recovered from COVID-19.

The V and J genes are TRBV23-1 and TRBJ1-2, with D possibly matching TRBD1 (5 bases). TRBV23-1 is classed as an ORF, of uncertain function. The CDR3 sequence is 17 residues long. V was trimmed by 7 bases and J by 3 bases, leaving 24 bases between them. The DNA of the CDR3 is TGCGCCAGCATCTCCCCCTTTATCGGGACGGATTACTATGGCTACACCTTC. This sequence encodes CASISPFIGTDYYGYTF.

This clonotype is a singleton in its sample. The CDR3: CARSIGEGSYEQYF. CDR3 bases: TGTGCCAGAAGCATTGGGGAGGGATCCTACGAGCAGTACTTC. This chain links TRBV5-3 with TRBJ2-7; TRBD2 aligns across 7 bases. TRBV5-3 is annotated as an ORF whose role is uncertain. CDR3 length equals 14 residues. Trimming cost V 4 bases and J 1 base; bases outside gene matches: 5.

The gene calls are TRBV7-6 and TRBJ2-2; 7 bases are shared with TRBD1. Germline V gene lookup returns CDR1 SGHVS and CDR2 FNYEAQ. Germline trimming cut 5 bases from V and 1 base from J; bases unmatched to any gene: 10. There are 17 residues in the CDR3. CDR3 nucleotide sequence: TGTGCCAGCAGCGTTCAACCGGGACAGAGGAACACCGGGGAGCTGTTTTTT. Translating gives CASSVQPGQRNTGELFF.

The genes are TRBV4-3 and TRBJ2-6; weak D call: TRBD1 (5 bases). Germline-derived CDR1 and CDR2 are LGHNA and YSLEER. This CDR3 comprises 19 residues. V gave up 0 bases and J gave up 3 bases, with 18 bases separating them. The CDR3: CASSQDERGGTVGANVLTF. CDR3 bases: TGCGCCAGCAGCCAAGATGAAAGGGGTGGAACTGTTGGGGCCAACGTCCTGACTTTC.

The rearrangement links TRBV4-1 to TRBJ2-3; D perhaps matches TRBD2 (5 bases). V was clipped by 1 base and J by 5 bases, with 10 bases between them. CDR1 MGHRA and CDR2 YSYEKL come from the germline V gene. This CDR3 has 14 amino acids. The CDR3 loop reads CASSQVLGVDTQYF. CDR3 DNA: TGCGCCAGCAGCCAAGTACTGGGAGTAGATACGCAGTATTTT.

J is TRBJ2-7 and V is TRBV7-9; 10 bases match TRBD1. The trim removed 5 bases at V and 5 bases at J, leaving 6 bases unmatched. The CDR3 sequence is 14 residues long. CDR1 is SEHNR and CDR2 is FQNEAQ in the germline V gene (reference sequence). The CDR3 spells CASSPGTGDNEQYF. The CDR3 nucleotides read TGTGCCAGCAGCCCCGGGACAGGGGACAACGAGCAGTACTTC.

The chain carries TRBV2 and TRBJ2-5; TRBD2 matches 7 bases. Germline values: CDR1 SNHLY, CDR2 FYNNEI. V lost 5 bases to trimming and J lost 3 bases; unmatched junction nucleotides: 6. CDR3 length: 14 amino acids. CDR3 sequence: CASSKASGKETQYF. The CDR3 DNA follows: TGTGCCAGCAGTAAGGCTAGCGGTAAAGAGACCCAGTACTTC.

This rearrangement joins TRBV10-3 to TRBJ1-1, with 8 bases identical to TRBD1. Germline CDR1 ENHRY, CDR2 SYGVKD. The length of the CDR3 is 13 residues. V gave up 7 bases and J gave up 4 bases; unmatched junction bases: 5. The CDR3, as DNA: TGTGCCATCACGGACAGGGAGCTCACTGAAGCTTTCTTT. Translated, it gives CAITDRELTEAFF.

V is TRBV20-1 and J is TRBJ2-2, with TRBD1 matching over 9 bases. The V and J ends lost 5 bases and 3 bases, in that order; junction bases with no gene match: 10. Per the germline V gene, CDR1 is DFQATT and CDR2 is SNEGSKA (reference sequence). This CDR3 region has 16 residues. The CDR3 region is CSARKQGAFDTGELFF. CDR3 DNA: TGCAGTGCTCGTAAACAGGGGGCGTTCGACACCGGGGAGCTGTTTTTT.

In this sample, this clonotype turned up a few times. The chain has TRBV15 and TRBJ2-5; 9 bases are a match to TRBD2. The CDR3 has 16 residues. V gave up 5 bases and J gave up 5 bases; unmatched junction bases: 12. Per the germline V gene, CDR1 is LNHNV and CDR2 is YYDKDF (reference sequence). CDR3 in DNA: TGTGCCACCAGCTCATCTCGGACTAGCGAAGGGGAGACCCAGTACTTC. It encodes CATSSSRTSEGETQYF. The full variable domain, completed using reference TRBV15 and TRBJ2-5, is DAMVIQNPRYQVTQFGKPVTLSCSQTLNHNVMYWYQQKSSQAPKLLFHYYDKDFNNEADTPDNFQSRRPNTSFCFLDIRSPGLGDTAMYLCATSSSRTSEGETQYFGPGTRLLVL.

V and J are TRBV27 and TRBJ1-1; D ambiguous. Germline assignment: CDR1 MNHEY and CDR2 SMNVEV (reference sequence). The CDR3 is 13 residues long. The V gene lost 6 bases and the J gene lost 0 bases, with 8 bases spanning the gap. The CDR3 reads CASSTLMNTEAFF. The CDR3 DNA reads TGTGCCAGCAGCACACTCATGAACACTGAAGCTTTCTTT.

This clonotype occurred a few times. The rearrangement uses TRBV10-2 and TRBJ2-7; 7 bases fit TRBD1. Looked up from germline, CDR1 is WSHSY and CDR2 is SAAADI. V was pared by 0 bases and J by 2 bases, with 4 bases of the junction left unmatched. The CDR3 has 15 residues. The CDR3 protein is CASSESNRGTYEQYF. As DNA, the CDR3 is TGCGCCAGCAGTGAGTCAAACAGGGGCACCTACGAGCAGTACTTC.

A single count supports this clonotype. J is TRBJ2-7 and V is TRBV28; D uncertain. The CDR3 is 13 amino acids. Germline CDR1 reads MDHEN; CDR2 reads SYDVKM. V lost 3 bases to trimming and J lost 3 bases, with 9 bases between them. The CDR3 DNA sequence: TGTGCCAGCAGTTTTGACTCCTACTACGAGCAGTACTTC. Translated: CASSFDSYYEQYF.

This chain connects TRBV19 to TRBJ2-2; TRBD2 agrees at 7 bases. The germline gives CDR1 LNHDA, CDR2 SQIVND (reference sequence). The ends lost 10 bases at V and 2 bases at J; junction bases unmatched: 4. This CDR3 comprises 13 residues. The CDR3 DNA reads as TGTGCCACCGGACTAGATAACACCGGGGAGCTGTTTTTT. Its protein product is CATGLDNTGELFF.

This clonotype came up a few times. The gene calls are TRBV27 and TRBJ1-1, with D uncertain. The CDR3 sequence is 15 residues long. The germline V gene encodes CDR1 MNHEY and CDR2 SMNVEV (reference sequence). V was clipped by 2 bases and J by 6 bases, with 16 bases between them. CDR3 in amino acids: CASSLSGIDKAEAFF. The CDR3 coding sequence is TGTGCCAGCAGTTTAAGCGGCATTGATAAAGCTGAAGCTTTCTTT.

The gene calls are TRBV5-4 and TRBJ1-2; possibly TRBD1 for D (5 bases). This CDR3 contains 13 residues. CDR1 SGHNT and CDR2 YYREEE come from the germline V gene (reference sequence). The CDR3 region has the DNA TGTGCGACGGAAAGGGACCGAAACTATGGCTACACCTTC. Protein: CATERDRNYGYTF. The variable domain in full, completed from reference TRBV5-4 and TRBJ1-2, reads ETGVTQSPTHLIKTRGQQVTLRCSSQSGHNTVSWYQQALGQGPQFIFQYYREEENGRGNFPPRFSGLQFPNYSSELNVNALELDDSALYLCATERDRNYGYTFGSGTRLTVV.

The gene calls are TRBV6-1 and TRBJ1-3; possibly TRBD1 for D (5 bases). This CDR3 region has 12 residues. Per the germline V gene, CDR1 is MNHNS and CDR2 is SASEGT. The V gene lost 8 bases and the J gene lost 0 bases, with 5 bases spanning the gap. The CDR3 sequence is CASGGSGNTIYF. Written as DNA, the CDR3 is TGTGCCAGCGGGGGCTCTGGAAACACCATATATTTT.

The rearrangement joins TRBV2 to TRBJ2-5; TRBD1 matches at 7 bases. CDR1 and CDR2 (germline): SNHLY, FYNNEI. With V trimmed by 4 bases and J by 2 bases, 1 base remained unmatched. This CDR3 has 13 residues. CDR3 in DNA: TGTGCCAGCAGTGGGACAGGACAAGAGACCCAGTACTTC. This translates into CASSGTGQETQYF.

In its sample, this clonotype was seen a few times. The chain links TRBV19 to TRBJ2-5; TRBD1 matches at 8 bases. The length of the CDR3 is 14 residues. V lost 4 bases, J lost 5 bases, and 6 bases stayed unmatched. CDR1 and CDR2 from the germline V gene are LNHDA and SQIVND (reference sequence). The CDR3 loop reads CASSNRQGMETQYF. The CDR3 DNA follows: TGTGCCAGTAGTAATAGACAGGGGATGGAGACCCAGTACTTC.

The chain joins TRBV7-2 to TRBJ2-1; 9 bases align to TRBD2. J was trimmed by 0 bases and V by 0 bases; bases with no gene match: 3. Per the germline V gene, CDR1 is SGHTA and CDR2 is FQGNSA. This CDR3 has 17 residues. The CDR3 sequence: CASSLASGSSSYNEQFF. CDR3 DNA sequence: TGTGCCAGCAGCTTAGCTAGCGGGAGTAGCTCCTACAATGAGCAGTTCTTC.

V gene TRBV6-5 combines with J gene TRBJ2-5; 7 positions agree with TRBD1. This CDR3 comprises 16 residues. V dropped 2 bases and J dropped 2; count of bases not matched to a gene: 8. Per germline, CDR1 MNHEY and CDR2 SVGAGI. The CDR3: CASSYLRSTGQETQYF. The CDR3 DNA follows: TGTGCCAGCAGTTACCTCCGATCGACAGGGCAAGAGACCCAGTACTTC.

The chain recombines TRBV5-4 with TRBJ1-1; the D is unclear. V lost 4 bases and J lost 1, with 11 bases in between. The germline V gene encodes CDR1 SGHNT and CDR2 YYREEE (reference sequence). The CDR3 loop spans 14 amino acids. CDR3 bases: TGTGCCAGCAGCCCTCAATACGGGAACACTGAAGCTTTCTTT. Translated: CASSPQYGNTEAFF.

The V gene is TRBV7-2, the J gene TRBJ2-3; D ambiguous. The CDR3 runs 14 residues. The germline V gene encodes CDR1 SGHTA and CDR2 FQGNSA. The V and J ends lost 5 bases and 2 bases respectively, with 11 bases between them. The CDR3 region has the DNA TGTGCCAGCAGCCCCCGCCTACCCACAGATACGCAGTATTTT. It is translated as CASSPRLPTDTQYF.